Listed below are T cell receptor beta chains from one sample, sequenced in a study of cytomegalovirus exposure and HLA in healthy donors. The protocol was immunoSEQ multiplex PCR, while the TCRdb copy is restricted to in-frame clones and leaves out a portion. The sample includes under 200,000 clones, around three quarters seen only once; the top ten take around 3.3%. Sequenced input: PBMCs. These receptors were obtained from a woman aged 40 to 55 in good health and CMV-seronegative. CDR3s include the opening cysteine and the closing phenylalanine or tryptophan. D genes are given only for firm matches. Clone size is given for some rows only: seen once, a few or many times, or a class if the clone is expanded.

j_call	clone_size	d_call	v_call	cdr3_aa	cdr3_nt
TRBJ2-1	.	.	TRBV6-1	CASSTQGNDYNEQFF	TGTGCCAGCAGTACACAGGGCAACGACTACAATGAGCAGTTCTTC
TRBJ2-3	.	TRBD1	TRBV5-1	CASTRTGSPDTQYF	TGCGCCAGCACCCGGACAGGGTCGCCAGATACGCAGTATTTT
TRBJ1-1	.	.	TRBV11-2	CASSLDFASMNTEAFF	TGTGCCAGCAGCTTAGATTTTGCGAGCATGAACACTGAAGCTTTCTTT
TRBJ2-1	.	TRBD1	TRBV19	CASSIFLRDRVNNEQFF	TGTGCCAGTAGTATCTTTTTGAGGGACAGGGTAAACAATGAGCAGTTCTTC
TRBJ2-1	.	.	TRBV5-1	CASSLSTAYNEQFF	TGCGCCAGCAGCTTAAGTACAGCCTACAATGAGCAGTTCTTC
TRBJ1-1	.	.	TRBV7-9	CASSLLRTTNTEAFF	TGTGCCAGCAGCTTACTCAGGACTACTAACACTGAAGCTTTCTTT
TRBJ2-5	.	.	TRBV19	CASSGSNQETQYF	TGTGCCAGTAGTGGGAGCAACCAAGAGACCCAGTACTTC
TRBJ1-3	.	.	TRBV2	CASSVNRDSGNTIYF	TGTGCCAGCAGTGTGAACAGGGATTCTGGAAACACCATATATTTT
TRBJ2-1	.	TRBD1	TRBV28	CATTLGGQGWGSAANEQFF	TGTGCCACCACCCTGGGGGGACAGGGATGGGGAAGTGCCGCCAATGAGCAGTTCTTC
TRBJ2-5	.	TRBD1	TRBV7-9	CASSLMTGDETQYF	TGTGCCAGCAGCTTGATGACAGGGGACGAGACCCAGTACTTC
TRBJ1-6	.	.	TRBV5-6	CASSSGQTNSPLHF	TGTGCCAGCAGTTCAGGACAGACTAATTCACCCCTCCACTTT
TRBJ2-7	once	.	TRBV6-5	CASSYSRWPYEQYF	TGTGCCAGCAGTTACTCGAGGTGGCCCTACGAGCAGTACTTC
TRBJ1-2	.	.	TRBV5-5	CASSLATAGVYGYTF	TGTGCCAGCAGCTTGGCCACGGCAGGGGTCTATGGCTACACCTTC
TRBJ2-1	.	TRBD2	TRBV6-5	CASSYGTGGRGEQFF	TGTGCCAGCAGTTACGGAACGGGGGGGCGGGGTGAGCAGTTCTTC
TRBJ2-3	.	.	TRBV19	CASSIARDTQYF	TGTGCCAGTAGTATAGCCCGAGATACGCAGTATTTT
TRBJ1-1	once	.	TRBV14	CASSQRLLTGTEAFF	TGTGCCAGCAGCCAGCGGTTACTCACCGGGACTGAAGCTTTCTTT
TRBJ1-2	.	.	TRBV2	CASSPLSTGYNYGYTF	TGTGCCAGCAGTCCCCTATCGACAGGATATAACTATGGCTACACCTTC
TRBJ2-2	few	.	TRBV19	CASKNGGWGLTTGELFF	TGTGCCAGTAAGAATGGGGGATGGGGACTGACAACCGGGGAGCTGTTTTTT
TRBJ2-5	.	.	TRBV7-9	CASSFRALRETQYF	TGTGCCAGCAGCTTCAGGGCTTTGCGAGAGACCCAGTACTTC
TRBJ2-6	.	TRBD1	TRBV7-3	CASSYDRGYRSGANVLTF	TGTGCCAGCAGCTACGACAGGGGATACCGCTCTGGGGCCAACGTCCTGACTTTC
TRBJ2-5	.	.	TRBV28	CASSPRGHPKETQYF	TGTGCCAGCAGCCCCAGGGGACACCCTAAAGAGACCCAGTACTTC
TRBJ1-2	.	.	TRBV5-1	CASSPTFGRNYGYTF	TGCGCCAGCAGTCCTACGTTCGGGAGGAACTATGGCTACACCTTC
TRBJ2-5	few	TRBD2	TRBV5-1	CASSPKGLDQETQYF	TGCGCCAGCAGCCCTAAGGGACTAGACCAAGAGACCCAGTACTTC
TRBJ2-2	.	TRBD2	TRBV28	CASSLIAGETGELFF	TGTGCCAGCAGTTTAATAGCGGGGGAAACCGGGGAGCTGTTTTTT
TRBJ2-5	.	TRBD1	TRBV11-2	CASSVTTGSGETQYF	TGTGCCAGCAGCGTAACGACAGGGAGTGGAGAGACCCAGTACTTC
TRBJ2-1	.	.	TRBV5-1	CASSLVRGVGNEQFF	TGCGCCAGCAGCTTGGTGCGAGGAGTTGGCAATGAGCAGTTCTTC
TRBJ2-5	.	TRBD2	TRBV10-3	CAISEGTSGGQETQYF	TGTGCCATCAGTGAGGGGACTAGCGGGGGTCAAGAGACCCAGTACTTC
TRBJ1-2	.	.	TRBV4-1	CASSHGDNYGYTF	TGCGCCAGCAGCCACGGGGATAACTATGGCTACACCTTC
TRBJ2-1	.	TRBD2	TRBV27	CASSLFGGGYNEQFF	TGTGCCAGCAGTTTATTCGGCGGGGGGTACAATGAGCAGTTCTTC
TRBJ1-2	.	.	TRBV7-9	CASSSVGEGYSDYGYTF	TGTGCCAGCAGCTCTGTCGGGGAGGGGTATTCGGACTATGGCTACACCTTC
TRBJ1-1	once	.	TRBV13	CASSLRGIEAFF	TGTGCCAGCAGCTTAAGGGGGATTGAAGCTTTCTTT
TRBJ1-5	few	TRBD1	TRBV19	CASSIGQGVQPQHF	TGTGCCAGTAGTATAGGACAGGGAGTACAGCCCCAGCATTTT
TRBJ1-3	.	.	TRBV6-6	CASSSAGVPSGNTIYF	TGTGCCAGCAGTTCGGCAGGGGTCCCCTCTGGAAACACCATATATTTT
TRBJ1-5	once	.	TRBV15	CATSRDGRVGDQPQHF	TGTGCCACCAGCAGAGATGGGAGGGTGGGGGATCAGCCCCAGCATTTT
TRBJ1-4	.	TRBD1	TRBV5-5	CASSRQGQTNEKLFF	TGTGCCAGCAGCCGGCAGGGACAGACTAATGAAAAACTGTTTTTT
TRBJ2-5	.	TRBD1	TRBV9	CASSRQGGETQYF	TGTGCCAGCAGTAGACAGGGGGGAGAGACCCAGTACTTC
TRBJ2-5	few	TRBD2	TRBV2	CASGTSGGVFGTQYF	TGTGCCAGTGGGACCAGCGGGGGGGTTTTCGGGACCCAGTACTTC
TRBJ2-1	.	TRBD2	TRBV9	CASSEKTSGWYNEQFF	TGTGCCAGCAGCGAGAAGACTAGCGGGTGGTACAATGAGCAGTTCTTC
TRBJ2-7	.	.	TRBV5-1	CASSLVSSYEQYF	TGCGCCAGCAGCTTGGTTTCGTCCTACGAGCAGTACTTC
TRBJ1-1	.	TRBD1	TRBV5-1	CASRPGTETTEAFF	TGCGCCAGCAGGCCAGGGACAGAAACCACTGAAGCTTTCTTT
TRBJ2-7	.	TRBD2	TRBV18	CASSPRASGSYEQYF	TGTGCCAGCTCACCACGGGCTAGCGGATCCTACGAGCAGTACTTC
TRBJ1-6	.	.	TRBV4-1	CASSPPERPNSPLHF	TGCGCCAGCAGCCCTCCGGAGCGCCCTAATTCACCCCTCCACTTT
TRBJ1-1	.	.	TRBV27	CASRPSRGVRANTEAFF	TGTGCCAGCAGGCCGTCCAGGGGAGTTAGGGCGAACACTGAAGCTTTCTTT
TRBJ2-5	.	TRBD2	TRBV5-1	CASSLAGTSGGETQYF	TGCGCCAGCAGCTTGGCAGGGACTAGCGGGGGAGAGACCCAGTACTTC
TRBJ1-2	.	TRBD1	TRBV5-1	CASSRDRDNYGYTF	TGCGCCAGCAGCCGTGACAGGGATAACTATGGCTACACCTTC
TRBJ2-7	.	TRBD1	TRBV5-4	CASSPPTGNREQYF	TGTGCCAGCAGCCCTCCGACAGGGAATCGCGAGCAGTACTTC
TRBJ2-7	.	.	TRBV6-5	CASSPATGTYEQYF	TGCGCCAGCAGCCCGGCTACAGGGACCTACGAGCAGTACTTC
TRBJ1-5	.	.	TRBV2	CASSLGENNQPQHF	TGTGCCAGCAGTCTCGGGGAGAACAATCAGCCCCAGCATTTT
TRBJ1-5	few	.	TRBV5-8	CASSFRGALEEPQHF	TGTGCCAGCAGCTTTCGGGGGGCGCTTGAAGAGCCCCAGCATTTT